What follows are 19 T cell receptor beta chains derived from one specimen sequenced in a study of blood T cell repertoires in COVID-19. Profiling relied on immunoSEQ multiplex PCR, and the TCRdb table lists in-frame clones only, not all of them. The profile covers hundreds of thousands of clones, with less than 90% appearing a single time and roughly 4.5% taken by the ten largest. Material: PBMCs or T cells enriched from blood (not recorded which). The receptor set was obtained from a woman aged 25-40 years who had been exposed to COVID-19.

This sequence joins TRBV27 and TRBJ1-4; the D is unclear. The germline CDR1 and CDR2 sequences are MNHEY and SMNVEV (reference sequence). Trimming took 8 bases from V and 0 from J, leaving 13 bases between them. This CDR3 spans 15 amino acids. CDR3 bases: TGTGCCAGCCCCCATAACAGAGCAACTAATGAAAAACTGTTTTTT. It yields the protein CASPHNRATNEKLFF.

The V and J genes are TRBV5-4 and TRBJ2-1; a weak D match, TRBD1 (5 bases). The length of the CDR3 is 15 residues. Germline assignment: CDR1 SGHNT and CDR2 YYREEE (reference sequence). V shed 4 bases and J shed 0 bases, with 11 bases lying between them. CDR3 coding DNA: TGTGCCAGCAGCGACCAGGGCCGCTCCTACAATGAGCAGTTCTTC. Translated: CASSDQGRSYNEQFF.

This chain links TRBV2 with TRBJ2-3; TRBD2 matches 11 bases. Trimming removed 7 bases from V and 5 bases from J; junction bases left unmatched: 8. This CDR3 comprises 15 residues. Germline values: CDR1 SNHLY, CDR2 FYNNEI. The CDR3 loop is CASKVDSGGGDTQYF. CDR3 sequence (DNA): TGTGCCAGCAAGGTGGATAGCGGGGGGGGAGATACGCAGTATTTT.

The chain has TRBV24-1 and TRBJ1-5; TRBD1 is a possible D gene (5 bases). CDR3 size: 13 residues. Germline V gene lookup returns CDR1 KGHDR and CDR2 SFDVKD. The V gene lost 5 bases and the J gene lost 7 bases, with 11 bases spanning the gap. The CDR3 DNA is TGTGCCACCAGTGGGGGGGTGGGGCAGCCCCAGCATTTT. It is translated as CATSGGVGQPQHF.

In its sample, this clone was seen a few times. The chain employs TRBV19 and TRBJ1-1, with D tentatively TRBD1 (6 bases). The germline V and J ends were trimmed by 7 bases and 2 bases, with 14 bases remaining between them. The CDR3 runs 14 residues. CDR1 is LNHDA, CDR2 SQIVND, per germline (reference sequence). CDR3 in amino acids: CASTLGGPNTEAFF. DNA of the CDR3: TGTGCCAGTACCTTGGGGGGGCCCAACACTGAAGCTTTCTTT.

The CDR3 DNA reads as TGCGCCAGCACCCTTGATTACAAGCAGTACTTC. It is translated as CASTLDYKQYF. V and J are TRBV5-1 and TRBJ2-7; D is unclear. Germline CDR1 and CDR2: SGHRS and YFSETQ. Trimming removed 6 bases at V and 8 bases at J, with 12 bases between. The CDR3 extends over 11 amino acids.

This clone was recorded once. The gene calls are TRBV18 and TRBJ2-5; perhaps TRBD1 as D (6 bases). This CDR3 region has 16 residues. Germline CDR1 KGHSH, CDR2 LQKENI. Trimming shortened V by 3 bases and J by 1 base, and 15 bases separated the two germline ends. As DNA, the CDR3 is TGTGCCAGCTCACCTCCGTGGACAGAGTTCCAAGAGACCCAGTACTTC. Amino acids: CASSPPWTEFQETQYF. Full variable domain (missing parts from reference TRBV18 and TRBJ2-5): NAGVMQNPRHLVRRRGQEARLRCSPMKGHSHVYWYRQLPEEGLKFMVYLQKENIIDESGMPKERFSAEFPKEGPSILRIQQVVRGDSAAYFCASSPPWTEFQETQYFGPGTRLLVL.

The chain is built from TRBV5-1 and TRBJ1-1, with TRBD1 identical over 7 bases. Germline CDR1 SGHRS, CDR2 YFSETQ. The CDR3 length is 16 residues. The ends lost 4 bases at V and 2 bases at J; junction bases unmatched: 11. The CDR3 here is CASSPTRQGINTEAFF. CDR3 DNA: TGCGCCAGCAGCCCAACCCGACAGGGCATAAACACTGAAGCTTTCTTT.

This chain uses TRBV6-1 with TRBJ1-1, with D tentatively TRBD1 (5 bases). The V end was cut by 3 bases, the J end by 8 bases, with 19 bases between. Germline assignment: CDR1 MNHNS and CDR2 SASEGT. This CDR3 spans 15 amino acids. The CDR3 reads CASSDQPAGELEAFF. The CDR3 DNA reads TGTGCCAGCAGTGATCAACCTGCGGGGGAGCTAGAAGCTTTCTTT.

The V gene is TRBV7-8, the J gene TRBJ2-7; D not resolved. The ends were cut back, 5 bases at V and 7 bases at J, with 6 bases in the middle. Germline V gene sequence: CDR1 SGHVS, CDR2 FQNEAQ. CDR3 size: 10 residues. The CDR3 nucleotides are TGTGCCAGCAGCCCCATGGAGCAGTACTTC. This sequence encodes CASSPMEQYF.

The V call is TRBV10-1, the J call TRBJ1-1, with D hard to call. Trimming took off 10 bases at V and 1 base at J, with 22 bases between the two ends. Germline assignment: CDR1 WNHNN and CDR2 SYGVQD (reference sequence). The CDR3 spans 16 residues. The CDR3 DNA reads TGCGCCACCAATACAAAAGGGAGGGTGAAGAACACTGAAGCTTTCTTT. This encodes CATNTKGRVKNTEAFF.

The sample holds one count of this clone. The rearrangement joins TRBV27 to TRBJ1-5, with 9 bases matching TRBD1. The V and J ends lost 10 bases and 4 bases, in that order; junction bases with no gene match: 8. Germline CDR1 MNHEY, CDR2 SMNVEV (reference sequence). The CDR3 totals 14 residues. DNA for the CDR3: TGTGCCACCCGAAGACAGGGGGATAATCAGCCCCAGCATTTT. This sequence encodes CATRRQGDNQPQHF.

This clone was found once. V gene TRBV9 combines with J gene TRBJ2-5; D may be TRBD1 (5 bases). This CDR3 is built from 17 residues. V was shortened by 0 bases and J by 1 base, with 16 bases between the two germline ends. CDR1 SGDLS and CDR2 YYNGEE come from the germline V gene. The CDR3 nucleotides are TGTGCCAGCAGCGTAGGTTTAGGGGTAGAGGTCCAAGAGACCCAGTACTTC. It encodes CASSVGLGVEVQETQYF. Looking up the rest from reference TRBV9 and TRBJ2-5 gives the full variable domain: DSGVTQTPKHLITATGQRVTLRCSPRSGDLSVYWYQQSLDQGLQFLIQYYNGEERAKGNILERFSAQQFPDLHSELNLSSLELGDSALYFCASSVGLGVEVQETQYFGPGTRLLVL.

The genes are TRBV5-1 and TRBJ2-7; D is ambiguous. Trimming shortened V by 3 bases and J by 3 bases, and 7 bases separated the two germline ends. There are 12 residues in the CDR3. CDR1 is SGHRS and CDR2 is YFSETQ in the germline V gene. The DNA of the CDR3 is TGCGCCAGCAGCTCCGACATCTACGAGCAGTACTTC. It codes for CASSSDIYEQYF.

The rearrangement uses TRBV18 and TRBJ1-4; maybe TRBD1 (6 bases). Germline V gives CDR1 KGHSH, CDR2 LQKENI. Trimming cost V 5 bases and J 6 bases, with 10 bases left between them. The CDR3 spans 13 residues. CDR3 sequence: CASSTYRDEKLFF. CDR3 DNA: TGTGCCAGCTCAACTTACAGGGATGAAAAACTGTTTTTT.

In DNA, the CDR3 is TGTGCCAGTAGTCATGGAACTACAACTAATGAAAAACTGTTTTTT. Protein product: CASSHGTTTNEKLFF. The rearrangement links TRBV19 to TRBJ1-4; D is ambiguous. This CDR3 comprises 15 residues. Germline assignment: CDR1 LNHDA and CDR2 SQIVND (reference sequence). V gave up 5 bases and J gave up 0 bases, with 10 bases separating them.

The V call is TRBV7-6, the J call TRBJ1-2; TRBD1 is a possible D gene (5 bases). The CDR3 covers 14 residues. The ends were cut back, 4 bases at V and 6 bases at J, with 15 bases in the middle. Germline loops: CDR1 SGHVS, CDR2 FNYEAQ. The CDR3 region has the DNA TGTGCCAGCAGCTCTGTGGGGGGTGGCGATGGCTACACCTTC. Its translation: CASSSVGGGDGYTF.

This chain uses TRBV5-4 with TRBJ1-3, with D unclear. The germline V gene encodes CDR1 SGHNT and CDR2 YYREEE (reference sequence). The CDR3 totals 15 residues. Between the trimmed V and J ends, which lost 0 bases and 4 bases, there was a span of 11 bases. The CDR3 nucleotides are TGTGCCAGCAGCTTGGGAGGGATTACGGGAAACACCATATATTTT. It yields the protein CASSLGGITGNTIYF.

In its sample, this clone was seen once. Sequence at one end of the junction differs from germline and may be a read error. The chain couples TRBV4-1 to TRBJ1-1; 7 bases agree with TRBD1. Per the germline V gene, CDR1 is MGHRA and CDR2 is YSYEKL. The CDR3 length is 15 residues. CDR3 DNA sequence: TGCGCCAGCGGCCAAGAGACAGGGTATCGGACTGAAGCTTTCTTT. It is translated as CASGQETGYRTEAFF.